Below, one T cell receptor (beta chain) is given with its context. What it recognizes is unknown. This sample is drawn from a study of CD8 T cells in ankylosing spondylitis. This CDR3 has 13 residues. CDR1 SGHRS and CDR2 YFSETQ come from the germline V gene. Trimming cost V 0 bases and J 5 bases, with 9 bases left between them. TCRdb reprocessed the 5' RACE reads with MiXCR, giving one entry per CDR3 protein. This repertoire shows about 220,000 distinct CDR3 sequences, roughly a tenth found once; its top ten account for about 19%. Study-level points and caveats: Matched ankylosing spondylitis synovial fluid reportedly showed significant enrichment of disease-linked clones. Relatively rare in peripheral blood, disease-linked clones were also CD8+.

This sequence was found in a male donor with ankylosing spondylitis or in good health (not recorded which). The chain combines TRBV5-1 with TRBJ2-7, with D perhaps matching TRBD2 (5 bases). The sample comprised blood, either unsorted or a sorted T cell fraction (not recorded which). CDR3 nucleotides: TGCGCCAGCAGCTTGGGGTCGAGGGACGAGCAGTACTTC. It translates to CASSLGSRDEQYF.